This is a list of T cell receptor beta chains from one sample in a study of OX40 agonist ivuxolimab in advanced cancers. Repertoires were generated with immunoSEQ multiplex PCR, while TCRdb's copy carries only in-frame clones and drops some. The table records roughly 50,000 clones, around 90% of them present only once. The sequencing used CD4+ or CD8+ T cells sorted from blood, collected in a trial of the OX40 agonist ivuxolimab. The source of these receptors is an adult with an advanced solid tumor such as melanoma, head and neck, liver or kidney cancer. Both conserved end residues are part of each CDR3. The D gene is left open where the match is weak. Clone size is not always given. Where it is, it says once, few, many or a class for expanded clones.

j_call clone_size v_call d_call cdr3_aa cdr3_nt
TRBJ2-2 - TRBV7-9 - CASSNSPNTGELFF TGTGCCAGCAGCAACTCTCCAAACACCGGGGAGCTGTTTTTT
TRBJ1-1 - TRBV5-4 TRBD1 CASSYQGAENTEAFF TGTGCCAGCAGCTACCAGGGGGCCGAGAACACTGAAGCTTTCTTT
TRBJ2-7 - TRBV7-6 TRBD2 CASSLDGGYEQYF TGTGCCAGCAGCCTGGACGGGGGGTACGAGCAGTACTTC
TRBJ1-5 - TRBV27 - CASSFLGGNQPQHF TGTGCCAGCAGTTTTCTCGGGGGCAATCAGCCCCAGCATTTT
TRBJ2-7 - TRBV4-3 - CASSQDILGSYEQYF TGCGCCAGCAGCCAAGATATTCTGGGGTCGTACGAGCAGTACTTC
TRBJ2-3 - TRBV4-1 - CASSQEGTLSYTVYTDTQYF TGCGCCAGCAGCCAAGAGGGGACACTATCCTACACAGTATACACAGATACGCAGTATTTT
TRBJ2-7 - TRBV11-2 TRBD2 CASSLAGLAGVHEQYF TGTGCCAGCAGCTTAGCCGGACTAGCGGGAGTCCACGAGCAGTACTTC
TRBJ2-2 - TRBV2 TRBD2 CASGTSGGLGYDTGELFF TGTGCCAGTGGGACTAGCGGGGGTTTGGGGTATGACACCGGGGAGCTGTTTTTT
TRBJ1-5 - TRBV19 - CASSPGAYNQPQHF TGTGCCAGTAGCCCGGGGGCCTACAATCAGCCCCAGCATTTT
TRBJ2-7 - TRBV9 TRBD1 CASSPQGVSVNEQYF TGTGCCAGCAGCCCTCAGGGGGTCTCCGTGAACGAGCAGTACTTC
TRBJ1-1 - TRBV6-5 - CASSFLGGNTEAFF TGTGCCAGCAGTTTTCTAGGGGGGAACACTGAAGCTTTCTTT
TRBJ2-1 - TRBV7-9 TRBD1 CASSSTGRDNEQFF TGTGCCAGCAGCTCGACAGGGAGAGACAATGAGCAGTTCTTC
TRBJ1-5 - TRBV7-9 - CASASSGPSNQPQHF TGTGCCAGCGCCTCGTCCGGACCTAGCAATCAGCCCCAGCATTTT
TRBJ1-1 once TRBV29-1 - CSVEINTEAFF TGCAGCGTTGAAATTAACACTGAAGCTTTCTTT
TRBJ2-1 - TRBV2 TRBD2 CASRGLAGRNEQFF TGTGCCAGCAGGGGACTAGCGGGACGAAATGAGCAGTTCTTC
TRBJ2-1 - TRBV9 - CASSVEQGGPYNEQFF TGTGCCAGCAGCGTAGAACAGGGAGGACCTTACAATGAGCAGTTCTTC
TRBJ2-1 - TRBV10-3 - CAIKDPETYNEQFF TGTGCCATCAAGGACCCAGAGACCTACAATGAGCAGTTCTTC
TRBJ1-2 - TRBV28 - CASSFLGGNGYTF TGTGCCAGCAGTTTCCTAGGCGGAAATGGCTACACCTTC
TRBJ2-7 - TRBV7-3 - CASSPSDGTYEQYF TGTGCCAGCAGCCCCTCGGACGGGACCTACGAGCAGTACTTC
TRBJ1-1 - TRBV9 - CASSPQTPNTEAFF TGTGCCAGCAGCCCCCAAACCCCGAACACTGAAGCTTTCTTT
TRBJ2-6 - TRBV6-5 - CASSPGHLALFLTF TGTGCCAGCAGCCCGGGACACCTAGCCCTCTTCCTGACTTTC
TRBJ1-5 - TRBV27 - CASSFLPLVGNQPQHF TGTGCCAGCAGTTTTTTGCCCCTAGTCGGCAATCAGCCCCAGCATTTT
TRBJ1-5 once TRBV27 - CASSQQWDTGNQPQHF TGTGCCAGCAGTCAACAATGGGACACAGGGAATCAGCCCCAGCATTTT
TRBJ2-1 - TRBV9 - CASSVDGVNEQFF TGTGCCAGCAGCGTAGATGGGGTTAATGAGCAGTTCTTC
TRBJ1-1 - TRBV4-1 - CASSQAIGGLENTEAFF TGCGCCAGCAGCCAAGCCATTGGGGGGCTGGAAAACACTGAAGCTTTCTTT
TRBJ2-1 - TRBV6-1 - CASSAEGLSSYNEQFF TGTGCCAGCAGTGCCGAGGGGCTAAGCTCCTACAATGAGCAGTTCTTC
TRBJ2-3 - TRBV4-1 TRBD2 CASSQESRLAPPDTQYF TGCGCCAGCAGCCAAGAATCCCGACTAGCCCCCCCAGATACGCAGTATTTT
TRBJ2-3 - TRBV27 - CASRPGGTDTQYF TGTGCCAGCAGGCCAGGGGGCACAGATACGCAGTATTTT
TRBJ2-3 once TRBV10-1 - CASSDSDYPGDTQYF TGCGCCAGCAGTGATTCGGACTACCCCGGAGATACGCAGTATTTT
TRBJ1-5 once TRBV7-2 - CASSLGQGPIRAQHF TGTGCCAGCAGCTTAGGCCAGGGGCCAATTCGGGCCCAGCATTTT
TRBJ2-7 - TRBV10-3 - CAISPAEGIYEQYF TGTGCCATCAGTCCTGCCGAGGGCATATACGAGCAGTACTTC
TRBJ2-3 - TRBV29-1 - CSVEDTEFSTDTQYF TGCAGCGTTGAAGATACGGAGTTCAGCACAGATACGCAGTATTTT
TRBJ2-3 once TRBV27 - CASRKQSTQYF TGTGCCAGCAGGAAGCAGAGTACGCAGTATTTT
TRBJ1-5 few TRBV7-9 - CASSSPGESNQPQHF TGTGCCAGCAGCTCCCCGGGGGAAAGCAATCAGCCCCAGCATTTT
TRBJ1-5 - TRBV10-3 - CAIGPAGDGNQPQHF TGTGCCATCGGTCCGGCAGGGGATGGCAATCAGCCCCAGCATTTT
TRBJ2-5 - TRBV7-7 - CATRRTGHETQYF TGTGCCACCAGACGAACAGGGCACGAGACCCAGTACTTC
TRBJ2-5 - TRBV5-8 - CASSAEGRETQYF TGTGCCAGCAGCGCGGAGGGGCGGGAGACCCAGTACTTC
TRBJ1-5 once TRBV4-3 - CASSQDYGNSNQPQHF TGCGCCAGCAGCCAAGATTACGGAAATAGCAATCAGCCCCAGCATTTT
TRBJ2-1 - TRBV5-4 - CASSRGEANNEQFF TGTGCCAGCAGTAGGGGGGAAGCCAACAATGAGCAGTTCTTC
TRBJ2-2 - TRBV5-1 - CASSFGGIGDTGELFF TGCGCCAGCAGCTTCGGCGGGATCGGGGACACCGGGGAGCTGTTTTTT
TRBJ2-7 - TRBV29-1 TRBD2 CSVVETSTFSYEQYF TGCAGCGTTGTGGAGACTAGCACCTTCTCCTACGAGCAGTACTTC
TRBJ1-4 - TRBV7-7 - CASSLGQSDRHEKLFF TGTGCCAGCAGCTTAGGACAGAGCGACCGGCATGAAAAACTGTTTTTT
TRBJ2-2 - TRBV7-3 - CASSLPRSAGGDTGELFF TGTGCCAGCAGCTTGCCGAGGTCTGCGGGCGGGGACACCGGGGAGCTGTTTTTT
TRBJ2-7 - TRBV19 TRBD2 CASSIDLSAGLTYEQYF TGTGCCAGTAGTATAGATCTATCAGCGGGGTTAACCTACGAGCAGTACTTC
TRBJ2-1 - TRBV4-1 TRBD1 CASSQATGNEQFF TGCGCCAGCAGCCAAGCGACAGGGAATGAGCAGTTCTTC
TRBJ1-1 - TRBV28 - CASSLRSQEAFF TGTGCCAGCAGTTTAAGGTCACAGGAAGCTTTCTTT
TRBJ1-5 - TRBV29-1 - CSVGQASNQPQHF TGCAGCGTTGGACAGGCCAGCAATCAGCCCCAGCATTTT